The present entry profiles one T cell receptor beta chain with its context. Its matching antigen is unknown. Per germline, CDR1 PRHDT and CDR2 FYEKMQ (reference sequence). CDR3 size: 14 residues. The data derive from a study of CXCR3-negative and CXCR3-positive naive CD8 T cells. For the study at large: Summed over all libraries, TRB reads came to roughly 140 million, with about 1.5 +/- 0.3 million per library.

UMI labels and 5' RACE were used to prepare the TRB cDNA libraries. TCRdb reanalyzed the 5' RACE reads, giving one entry per CDR3 protein sequence and no DNA. Its clone listing holds 7,000 to 8,500 distinct CDR3 sequences. Study results and limitations: PBMCs showed partially decreased CXCR3 expression after cryopreservation, and most assays used fresh PBMCs. Comparably high diversity marked both naive subsets, whereas memory CD8+ cells had much lower diversity. For CXCR3-positive naive cells, TRB CDR3s were more hydrophobic than those of CXCR3-negative naive cells.

Sequenced material: naive CXCR3+ CD8+ T cells from blood. The subset was: CD45RO-CCR7+CD27+CD95- naive CD8+ T cells expressing CXCR3 (TNR3+). The J gene is TRBJ2-7, the V gene TRBV13. The clonotype originates from a human donor in good health. Some clones in this sample may be carry-over from other donors' samples. CDR3 loop: CASSLGRGGYEQYF.